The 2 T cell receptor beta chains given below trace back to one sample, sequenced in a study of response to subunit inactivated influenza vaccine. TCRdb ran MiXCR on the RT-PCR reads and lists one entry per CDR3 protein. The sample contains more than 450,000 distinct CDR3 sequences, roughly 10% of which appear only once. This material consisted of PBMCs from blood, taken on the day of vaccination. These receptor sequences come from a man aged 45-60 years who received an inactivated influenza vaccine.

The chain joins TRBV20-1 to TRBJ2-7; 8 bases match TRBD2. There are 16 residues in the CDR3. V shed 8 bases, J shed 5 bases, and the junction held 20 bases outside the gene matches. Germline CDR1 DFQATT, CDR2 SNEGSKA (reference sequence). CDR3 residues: CSSLAGEIARVDEQYF. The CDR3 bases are TGCAGTTCTCTAGCGGGTGAAATCGCCAGAGTGGACGAGCAGTACTTC.

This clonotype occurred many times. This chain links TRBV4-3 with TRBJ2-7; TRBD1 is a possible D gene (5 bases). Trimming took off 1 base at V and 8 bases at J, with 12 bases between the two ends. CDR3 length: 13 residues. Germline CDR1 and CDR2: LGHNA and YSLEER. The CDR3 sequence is CASSQAAGLKQYF. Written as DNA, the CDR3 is TGCGCCAGCAGCCAAGCCGCAGGGTTGAAGCAGTACTTC.